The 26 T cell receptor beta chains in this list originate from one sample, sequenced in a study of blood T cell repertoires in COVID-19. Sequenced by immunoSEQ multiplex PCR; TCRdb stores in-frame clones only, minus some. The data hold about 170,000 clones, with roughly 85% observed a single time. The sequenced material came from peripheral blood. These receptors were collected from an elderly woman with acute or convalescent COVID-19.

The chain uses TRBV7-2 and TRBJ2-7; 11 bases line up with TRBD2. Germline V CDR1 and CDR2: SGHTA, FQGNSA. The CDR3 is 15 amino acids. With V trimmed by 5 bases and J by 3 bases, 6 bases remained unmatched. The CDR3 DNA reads TGTGCCAGCAGCGCAGCCCTAGCGGGAGGCTACGAGCAGTACTTC. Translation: CASSAALAGGYEQYF.

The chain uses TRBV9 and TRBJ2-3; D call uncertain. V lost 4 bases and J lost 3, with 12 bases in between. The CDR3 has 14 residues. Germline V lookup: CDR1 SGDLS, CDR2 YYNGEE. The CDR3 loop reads CASSSTPTTDTQYF. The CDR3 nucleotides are TGTGCCAGCAGCAGCACTCCTACTACAGATACGCAGTATTTT. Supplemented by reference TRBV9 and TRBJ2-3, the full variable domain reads DSGVTQTPKHLITATGQRVTLRCSPRSGDLSVYWYQQSLDQGLQFLIQYYNGEERAKGNILERFSAQQFPDLHSELNLSSLELGDSALYFCASSSTPTTDTQYFGPGTRLTVL.

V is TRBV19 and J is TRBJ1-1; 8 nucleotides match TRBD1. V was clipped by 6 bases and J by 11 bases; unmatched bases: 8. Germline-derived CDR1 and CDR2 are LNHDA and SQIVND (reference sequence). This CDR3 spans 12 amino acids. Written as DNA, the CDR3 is TGTGCCAGTAGCTCCGGACAGGGTATGGCTTTCTTT. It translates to CASSSGQGMAFF.

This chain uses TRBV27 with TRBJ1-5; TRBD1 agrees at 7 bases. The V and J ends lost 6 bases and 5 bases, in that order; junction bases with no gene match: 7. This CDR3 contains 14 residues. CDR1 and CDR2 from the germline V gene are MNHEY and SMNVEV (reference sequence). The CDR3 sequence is CASSPGTDYQPQHF. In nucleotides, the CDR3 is TGTGCCAGCAGCCCCGGGACAGACTATCAGCCCCAGCATTTT.

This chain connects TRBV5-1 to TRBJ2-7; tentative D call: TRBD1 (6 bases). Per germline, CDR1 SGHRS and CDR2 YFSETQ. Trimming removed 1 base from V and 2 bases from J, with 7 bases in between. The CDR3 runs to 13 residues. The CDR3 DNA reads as TGCGCCAGCAGCTTGAACAGGGCCTACGAGCAGTACTTC. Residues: CASSLNRAYEQYF.

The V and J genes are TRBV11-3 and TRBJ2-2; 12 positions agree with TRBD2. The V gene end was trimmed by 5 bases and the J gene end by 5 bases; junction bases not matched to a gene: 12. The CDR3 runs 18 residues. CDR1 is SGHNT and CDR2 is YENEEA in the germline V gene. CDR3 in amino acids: CASSRPLAGGRRTGELFF. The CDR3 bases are TGTGCCAGCAGCCGACCCCTAGCGGGGGGGCGCCGTACCGGGGAGCTGTTTTTT.

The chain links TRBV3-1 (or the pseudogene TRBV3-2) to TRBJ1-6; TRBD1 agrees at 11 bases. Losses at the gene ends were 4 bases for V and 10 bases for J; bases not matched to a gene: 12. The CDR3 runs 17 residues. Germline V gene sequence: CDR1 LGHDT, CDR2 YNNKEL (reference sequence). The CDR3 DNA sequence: TGTGCCAGCAGCCCAACGACCGGGACAGGGGGAGGGTCACCCCTCCACTTT. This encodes CASSPTTGTGGGSPLHF.

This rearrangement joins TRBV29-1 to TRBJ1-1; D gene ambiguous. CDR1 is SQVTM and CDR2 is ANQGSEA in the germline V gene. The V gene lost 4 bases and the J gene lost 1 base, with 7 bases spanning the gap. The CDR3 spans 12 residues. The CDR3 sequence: CSVVRSNTEAFF. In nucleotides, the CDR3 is TGCAGCGTTGTACGGTCGAACACTGAAGCTTTCTTT. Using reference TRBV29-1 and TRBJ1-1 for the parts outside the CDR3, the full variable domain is SAVISQKPSRDICQRGTSLTIQCQVDSQVTMMFWYRQQPGQSLTLIATANQGSEATYESGFVIDKFPISRPNLTFSTLTVSNMSPEDSSIYLCSVVRSNTEAFFGQGTRLTVV.

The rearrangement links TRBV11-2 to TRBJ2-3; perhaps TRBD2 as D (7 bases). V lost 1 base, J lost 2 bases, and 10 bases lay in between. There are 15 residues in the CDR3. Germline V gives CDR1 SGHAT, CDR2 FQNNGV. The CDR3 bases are TGTGCCAGCAGCTTAGTCGGGGGGCCCACAGATACGCAGTATTTT. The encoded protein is CASSLVGGPTDTQYF.

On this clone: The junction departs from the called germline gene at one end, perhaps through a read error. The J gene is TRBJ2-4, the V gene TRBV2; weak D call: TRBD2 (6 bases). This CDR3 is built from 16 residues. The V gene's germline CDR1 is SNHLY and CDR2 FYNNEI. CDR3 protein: CASSPENLAPKNVQYF. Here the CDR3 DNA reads TGTGCCAGCTCCCCCGAGAACCTAGCGCCAAAAAACGTTCAGTACTTC.

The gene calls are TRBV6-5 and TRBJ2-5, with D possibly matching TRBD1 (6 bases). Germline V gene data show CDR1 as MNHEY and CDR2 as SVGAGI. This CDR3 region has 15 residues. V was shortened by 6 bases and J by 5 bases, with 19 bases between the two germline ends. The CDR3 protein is CASRRGQPPLETQYF. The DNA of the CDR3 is TGTGCCAGCAGACGCGGACAGCCTCCGCTGGAGACCCAGTACTTC.

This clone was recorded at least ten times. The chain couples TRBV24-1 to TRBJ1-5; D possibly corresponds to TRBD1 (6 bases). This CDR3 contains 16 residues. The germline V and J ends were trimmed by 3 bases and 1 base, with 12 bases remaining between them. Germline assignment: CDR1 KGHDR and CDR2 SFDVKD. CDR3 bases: TGTGCCACCAGTGATCCGAGTACAGGGAGCAATCAGCCCCAGCATTTT. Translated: CATSDPSTGSNQPQHF.

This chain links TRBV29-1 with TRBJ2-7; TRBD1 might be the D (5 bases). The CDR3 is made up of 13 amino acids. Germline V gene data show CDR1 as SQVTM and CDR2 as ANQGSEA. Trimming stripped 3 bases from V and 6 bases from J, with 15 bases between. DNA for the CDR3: TGCAGCGTTGATCGTCAGGGCCTAGGCGAGCAGTACTTC. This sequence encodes CSVDRQGLGEQYF.

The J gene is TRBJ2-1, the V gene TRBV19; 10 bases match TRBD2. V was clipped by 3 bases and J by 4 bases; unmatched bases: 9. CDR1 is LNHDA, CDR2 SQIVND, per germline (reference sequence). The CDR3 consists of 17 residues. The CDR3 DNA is TGTGCCAGTAGTATGTCGCCGACTAGCGGGTTATACAATGAGCAGTTCTTC. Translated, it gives CASSMSPTSGLYNEQFF.

The CDR3 region is CASSRRTGLQETQYF. The CDR3 nucleotides are TGTGCCAGCAGCCGCCGGACAGGGCTCCAAGAGACCCAGTACTTC. The V call is TRBV7-7, the J call TRBJ2-5, with 8 bases matching TRBD1. CDR1 SSHAT and CDR2 FNYEAQ come from the germline V gene (reference sequence). The CDR3 has 15 residues. The V and J ends lost 5 bases and 1 base, in that order; junction bases with no gene match: 6.

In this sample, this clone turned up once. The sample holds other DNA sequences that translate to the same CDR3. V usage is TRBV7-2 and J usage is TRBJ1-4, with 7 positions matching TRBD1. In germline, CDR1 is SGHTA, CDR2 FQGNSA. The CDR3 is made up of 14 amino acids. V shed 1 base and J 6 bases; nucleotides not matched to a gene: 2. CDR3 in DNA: TGTGCCAGCAGCTTAGGGACAGGTGATGAAAAACTGTTTTTT. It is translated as CASSLGTGDEKLFF.

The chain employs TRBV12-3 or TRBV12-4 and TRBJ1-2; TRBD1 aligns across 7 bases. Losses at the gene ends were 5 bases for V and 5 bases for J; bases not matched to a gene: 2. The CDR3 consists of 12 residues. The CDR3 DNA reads TGTGCCAGCAGTCAACAGGGGTATGGCTACACCTTC. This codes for CASSQQGYGYTF.

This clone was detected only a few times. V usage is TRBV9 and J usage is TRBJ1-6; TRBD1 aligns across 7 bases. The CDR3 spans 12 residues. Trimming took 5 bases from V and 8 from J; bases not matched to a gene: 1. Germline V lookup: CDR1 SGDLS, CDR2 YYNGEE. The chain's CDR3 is CASRGGDSPLHF. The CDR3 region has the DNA TGTGCCAGCAGAGGGGGCGATTCACCCCTCCACTTT.

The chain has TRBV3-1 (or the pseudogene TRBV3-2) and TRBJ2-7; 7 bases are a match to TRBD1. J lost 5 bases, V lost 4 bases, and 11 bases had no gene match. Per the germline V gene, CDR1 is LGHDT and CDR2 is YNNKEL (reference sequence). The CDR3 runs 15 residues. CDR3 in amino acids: CASSLQGVRGNEQYF. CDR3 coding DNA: TGTGCCAGCAGCCTCCAAGGAGTCAGGGGGAACGAGCAGTACTTC.

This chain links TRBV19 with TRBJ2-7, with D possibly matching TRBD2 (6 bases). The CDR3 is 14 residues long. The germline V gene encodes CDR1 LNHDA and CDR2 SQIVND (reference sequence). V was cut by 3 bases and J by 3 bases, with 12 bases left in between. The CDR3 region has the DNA TGTGCCAGTAGTATTGGACCGACTAGCTACGAGCAGTACTTC. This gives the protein CASSIGPTSYEQYF. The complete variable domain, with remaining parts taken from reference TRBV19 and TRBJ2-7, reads DGGITQSPKYLFRKEGQNVTLSCEQNLNHDAMYWYRQDPGQGLRLIYYSQIVNDFQKGDIAEGYSVSREKKESFPLTVTSAQKNPTAFYLCASSIGPTSYEQYFGPGTRLTVT.

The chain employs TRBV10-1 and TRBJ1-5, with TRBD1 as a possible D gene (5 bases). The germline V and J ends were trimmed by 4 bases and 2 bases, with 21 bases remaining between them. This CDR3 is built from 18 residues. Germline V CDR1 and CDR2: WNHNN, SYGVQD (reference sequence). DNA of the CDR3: TGCGCCAGCAGTGCGGGCCGGCCACACCGGGGGGGCAATCAGCCCCAGCATTTT. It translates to CASSAGRPHRGGNQPQHF.

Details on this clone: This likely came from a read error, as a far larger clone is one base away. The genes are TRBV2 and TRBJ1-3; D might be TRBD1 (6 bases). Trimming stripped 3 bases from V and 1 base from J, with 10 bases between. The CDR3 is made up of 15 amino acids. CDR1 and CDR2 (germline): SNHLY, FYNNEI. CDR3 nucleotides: TGTGCCAGCAGTGAGGAACAGGGTTCTGGAAACACCATATATTTT. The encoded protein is CASSEEQGSGNTIYF.

CDR3 residues: CASSIAGNTIYF. The DNA for the CDR3 is TGTGCCAGTAGTATCGCTGGAAACACCATATATTTT. V usage is TRBV19 and J usage is TRBJ1-3; D gene unclear. The CDR3 runs 12 residues. Trimming took 3 bases from V and 2 from J, leaving 2 bases between them. Germline CDR1 LNHDA, CDR2 SQIVND (reference sequence).

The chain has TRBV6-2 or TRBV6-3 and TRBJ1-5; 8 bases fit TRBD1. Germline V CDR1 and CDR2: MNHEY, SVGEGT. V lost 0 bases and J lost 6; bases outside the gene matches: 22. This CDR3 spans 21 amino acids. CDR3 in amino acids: CASSYSPDPSNRDRISQPQHF. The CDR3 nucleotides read TGTGCCAGCAGTTACTCCCCAGACCCATCAAACCGGGACAGGATTAGTCAGCCCCAGCATTTT.

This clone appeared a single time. The CDR3 reads CASSDNTGGFGEQFF. CDR3 bases: TGTGCCAGCAGTGACAATACAGGGGGCTTCGGTGAGCAGTTCTTC. J is TRBJ2-1 and V is TRBV25-1; 9 nucleotides match TRBD1. The CDR3 has 15 amino acids. Germline CDR1 reads MGHDK; CDR2 reads SYGVNS. With V trimmed by 3 bases and J by 9 bases, 9 bases remained unmatched.

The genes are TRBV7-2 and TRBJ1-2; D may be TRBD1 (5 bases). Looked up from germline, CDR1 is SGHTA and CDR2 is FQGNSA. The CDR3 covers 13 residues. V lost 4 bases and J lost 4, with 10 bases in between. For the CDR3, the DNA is TGTGCCAGCAGCTCGTTCGGGGGCTATGGCTACACCTTC. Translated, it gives CASSSFGGYGYTF.